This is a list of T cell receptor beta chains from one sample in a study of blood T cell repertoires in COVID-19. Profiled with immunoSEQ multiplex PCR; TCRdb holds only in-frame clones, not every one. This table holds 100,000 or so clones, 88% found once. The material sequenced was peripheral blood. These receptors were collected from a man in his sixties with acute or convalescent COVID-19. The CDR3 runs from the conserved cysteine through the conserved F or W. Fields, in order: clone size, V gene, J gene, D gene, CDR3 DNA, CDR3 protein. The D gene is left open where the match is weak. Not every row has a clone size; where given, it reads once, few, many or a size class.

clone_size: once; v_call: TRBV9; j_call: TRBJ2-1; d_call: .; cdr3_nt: TGTGCCAGCAGCGCTACCGCGGCGAGTAGCGGATACAATGAGCAGTTCTTC; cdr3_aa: CASSATAASSGYNEQFF
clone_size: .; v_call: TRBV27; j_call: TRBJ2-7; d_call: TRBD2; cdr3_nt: TGTGCCAGCAGTTCGCTAACTAGCGGCTACTCCTACGAGCAGTACTTC; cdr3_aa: CASSSLTSGYSYEQYF
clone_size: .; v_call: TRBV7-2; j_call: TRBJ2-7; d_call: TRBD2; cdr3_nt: TGTGCCAGCAGCTCCAGGACTAGCGTACTCTACGAGCAGTACTTC; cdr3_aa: CASSSRTSVLYEQYF
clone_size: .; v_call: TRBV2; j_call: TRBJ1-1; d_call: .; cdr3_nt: TGTGCCAGCATTCTTCAGGGTGGGAACACTGAAGCTTTCTTT; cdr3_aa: CASILQGGNTEAFF
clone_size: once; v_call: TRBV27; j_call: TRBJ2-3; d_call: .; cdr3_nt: TGTGCCAGCAGTTTAGGCGGGACCCCAGATACGCAGTATTTT; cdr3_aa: CASSLGGTPDTQYF
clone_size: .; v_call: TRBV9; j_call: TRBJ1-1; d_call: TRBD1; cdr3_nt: TGTGCCAGCAGCCCCCGTTGGCAGGGGGTCACTGAAGCTTTCTTT; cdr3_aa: CASSPRWQGVTEAFF
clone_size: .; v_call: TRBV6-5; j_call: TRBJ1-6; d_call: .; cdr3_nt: TGTGCCAGCAGTTACTCCGCAGGGTTCGATTCACCCCTCCACTTT; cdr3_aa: CASSYSAGFDSPLHF
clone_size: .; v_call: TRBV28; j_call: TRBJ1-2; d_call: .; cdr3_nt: TGTGCCAGCAGTTTAGGCTCAGCTAACTATGGCTACACCTTC; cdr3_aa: CASSLGSANYGYTF
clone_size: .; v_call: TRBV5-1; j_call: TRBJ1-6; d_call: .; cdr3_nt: TGCGCCAGCAGCCTCGACAGTAATTCACCCCTCCACTTT; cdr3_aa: CASSLDSNSPLHF
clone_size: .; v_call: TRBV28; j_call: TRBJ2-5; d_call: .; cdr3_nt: TGTGCCAGCAGCTCCCAAGAGACCCAGTACTTC; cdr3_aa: CASSSQETQYF
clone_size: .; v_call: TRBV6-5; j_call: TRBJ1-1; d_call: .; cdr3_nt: TGTGCCAGCAGGGGCGTGAACACTGAAGCTTTCTTT; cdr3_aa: CASRGVNTEAFF
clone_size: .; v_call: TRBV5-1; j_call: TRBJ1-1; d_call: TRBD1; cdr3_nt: TGCGCCAGCAGCTTCGGGACAGGAGGGAACACTGAAGCTTTCTTT; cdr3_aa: CASSFGTGGNTEAFF